The 27 T cell receptor beta chains in this list originate from one sample, sequenced in a study of T cells after yellow fever vaccination. MiXCR was run by TCRdb on the 5' RACE reads, yielding one entry per CDR3 protein. The table shows 150,000 to 200,000 distinct CDR3 sequences, with about 6.2% occurring only once. The source was CD4+ T cells sorted from PBMCs, collected on the day of the first yellow fever vaccination. These receptors all come from a man between 18 and 29 years old who received the YFV17D yellow fever vaccine.

The chain combines TRBV10-1 with TRBJ2-1; D is perhaps TRBD1 or TRBD2 (6 bases each). V lost 7 bases and J lost 0, with 10 bases in between. The germline gives CDR1 WNHNN, CDR2 SYGVQD (reference sequence). The CDR3 contains 14 residues. The CDR3 nucleotides read TGCGCCAGCAACCCGGGGGCCTCCTACAATGAGCAGTTCTTC. Translated: CASNPGASYNEQFF.

This clonotype was seen a handful of times. J is TRBJ1-2 and V is TRBV4-3, with 7 nucleotides matching TRBD1. The ends lost 1 base at V and 5 bases at J; junction bases unmatched: 13. Per germline, CDR1 LGHNA and CDR2 YSLEER. This CDR3 spans 17 amino acids. For the CDR3, the DNA is TGCGCCAGCAGCCAAGCCCTAACCGACAGGGCTCCTTATGGCTACACCTTC. This sequence encodes CASSQALTDRAPYGYTF.

Many counts were recorded for this clonotype. The chain recombines TRBV11-2 with TRBJ2-3, with D perhaps matching TRBD1 (6 bases). The CDR3 is made up of 12 amino acids. Looked up from germline, CDR1 is SGHAT and CDR2 is FQNNGV. The V end lost 6 bases, the J end lost 11 bases, and 15 bases lay between the germline ends. CDR3 nucleotide sequence: TGTGCCAGCAGATTGGCGTTAGGGGGGCAGTATTTT. Its translation is CASRLALGGQYF. Looking up the rest from reference TRBV11-2 and TRBJ2-3 gives the full variable domain: EAGVAQSPRYKIIEKRQSVAFWCNPISGHATLYWYQQILGQGPKLLIQFQNNGVVDDSQLPKDRFSAERLKGVDSTLKIQPAKLEDSAVYLCASRLALGGQYFGPGTRLTVL.

In its sample, this clonotype was seen a few times. The chain links TRBV20-1 to TRBJ2-7; 7 bases are a match to TRBD2. V lost 6 bases and J lost 6; bases outside the gene matches: 5. The CDR3 is 11 residues long. Germline CDR1 and CDR2: DFQATT and SNEGSKA (reference sequence). The CDR3 bases are TGCAGTGCCGGCGGGAGATTCGAGCAGTACTTC. Its translation: CSAGGRFEQYF.

This clonotype was seen a few times. The chain couples TRBV6-5 to TRBJ1-1; D is unclear. Trimming removed 4 bases at V and 5 bases at J, with 17 bases between. The CDR3 is made up of 15 amino acids. The germline V gene has CDR1 MNHEY and CDR2 SVGAGI. As DNA, the CDR3 is TGTGCCAGCAGTTGGGCTAGTTTGGGAGGAACTGAAGCTTTCTTT. As protein: CASSWASLGGTEAFF.

The rearrangement links TRBV5-6 to TRBJ2-7; D unresolved. Trimming left V 1 base short and J 0 bases short, with 5 bases between. The germline gives CDR1 SGHDT, CDR2 YYEEEE. The CDR3 contains 13 residues. The CDR3 loop reads CASSLRSSYEQYF. The CDR3 coding sequence is TGTGCCAGCAGCTTGCGGAGCTCCTACGAGCAGTACTTC.

The chain recombines TRBV6-2 or TRBV6-3 with TRBJ2-4, with D maybe TRBD1 (6 bases). V was pared by 2 bases and J by 14 bases, with 16 bases between. This CDR3 contains 13 residues. CDR1 and CDR2 from the germline V gene are MNHEY and SVGEGT. CDR3 bases: TGTGCCAGCAGTTACGCGAGAGGACAGATGAAGTACTTC. It yields the protein CASSYARGQMKYF.

The chain uses TRBV11-2 and TRBJ2-1; 9 bases map to TRBD2. Looked up from germline, CDR1 is SGHAT and CDR2 is FQNNGV. This CDR3 is built from 15 residues. J lost 8 bases, V lost 5 bases, and 10 bases had no gene match. The CDR3 DNA follows: TGTGCCAGCAGCGGTCTGCGGGGGGGCCTCTATGAGCAGTTCTTC. As protein: CASSGLRGGLYEQFF.

This clonotype appeared a few times. This chain links TRBV6-5 with TRBJ1-5; D gene unclear. This CDR3 has 13 residues. Trimming pared 2 bases from V and 5 bases from J, leaving 7 bases between. The V gene's germline CDR1 is MNHEY and CDR2 SVGAGI. CDR3 sequence reads: CASSYNGYQPQHF. CDR3 DNA: TGTGCCAGCAGTTACAACGGTTATCAGCCCCAGCATTTT.

This clonotype was picked up many times. This chain uses TRBV4-3 with TRBJ2-3, with 8 nucleotides matching TRBD1. The J segment lost 4 bases and the V segment lost 4 bases, leaving 1 base of the junction unmatched. CDR1 and CDR2 (germline): LGHNA, YSLEER. This CDR3 has 13 residues. CDR3 protein: CASSRQGPDTQYF. The CDR3 coding sequence is TGCGCCAGCAGCCGACAGGGGCCAGATACGCAGTATTTT.

The V gene is TRBV6-5, the J gene TRBJ2-1; TRBD2 aligns across 12 bases. The germline V gene has CDR1 MNHEY and CDR2 SVGAGI. This CDR3 is built from 16 residues. With V trimmed by 4 bases and J by 6 bases, 7 bases remained unmatched. CDR3: CASSSPLAGGLNEQFF. As DNA, the CDR3 is TGTGCCAGCAGTTCCCCACTAGCGGGGGGCCTCAATGAGCAGTTCTTC.

CDR3 protein: CSASGDTEAFF. DNA of the CDR3: TGCAGTGCTAGTGGTGACACTGAAGCTTTCTTT. This chain uses TRBV20-1 with TRBJ1-1; D is uncertain. Germline V CDR1 and CDR2: DFQATT, SNEGSKA (reference sequence). The V end was cut by 3 bases, the J end by 3 bases, with 5 bases between. The CDR3 contains 11 residues.

The table lists this clonotype with many counts. V usage is TRBV7-3 and J usage is TRBJ2-2; weak D call: TRBD2 (6 bases). Trimming stripped 5 bases from V and 1 base from J, with 14 bases between. Germline CDR1 reads SGHTA; CDR2 reads FQGTGA. The CDR3 totals 16 residues. The CDR3 coding sequence is TGTGCCAGCAGCCTCCGGGGGACTCTGAACACCGGGGAGCTGTTTTTT. The encoded protein is CASSLRGTLNTGELFF.

There are many counts of this clonotype. The chain uses TRBV7-2 and TRBJ2-1; 9 nucleotides match TRBD2. Per germline, CDR1 SGHTA and CDR2 FQGNSA. The CDR3 extends over 15 amino acids. With 2 bases clipped from V and 5 bases from J, the junction kept 4 bases outside the gene matches. The CDR3 DNA reads as TGTGCCAGCAGCTTACTAGCGGGGATAGACAATGAGCAGTTCTTC. It is translated as CASSLLAGIDNEQFF.

This clonotype has more than one count but fewer than ten. V is TRBV9 and J is TRBJ2-1; D ambiguous. This CDR3 is 15 amino acids long. The V gene lost 2 bases and the J gene lost 4 bases, with 13 bases spanning the gap. Per the germline V gene, CDR1 is SGDLS and CDR2 is YYNGEE. The chain's CDR3 is CASSVETLNYNEQFF. CDR3 nucleotide sequence: TGTGCCAGCAGCGTGGAGACTCTAAATTACAATGAGCAGTTCTTC.

Ten or more counts support this clonotype. The gene calls are TRBV7-3 and TRBJ2-5; the match to TRBD1 covers 7 bases. The germline V gene has CDR1 SGHTA and CDR2 FQGTGA. The CDR3 contains 13 residues. J was trimmed by 2 bases and V by 6 bases; bases with no gene match: 3. CDR3 sequence: CASSSQGQETQYF. The DNA for the CDR3 is TGTGCCAGCAGTTCACAGGGGCAAGAGACCCAGTACTTC.

The chain couples TRBV2 to TRBJ2-3; the D call may be TRBD1 or TRBD2 (5 bases each). CDR3 length equals 15 residues. In germline, CDR1 is SNHLY, CDR2 FYNNEI. Trimming pared 6 bases from V and 0 bases from J, leaving 13 bases between. The CDR3 nucleotides are TGTGCCAGCAGCTGGGAGACAGCTAGCACAGATACGCAGTATTTT. It specifies CASSWETASTDTQYF.

This clonotype showed up just a few times. V gene TRBV5-1 combines with J gene TRBJ2-3; tentative D call: TRBD1 (6 bases). The germline V gene has CDR1 SGHRS and CDR2 YFSETQ. V was cut by 5 bases and J by 1 base, with 17 bases left in between. The CDR3 consists of 16 residues. CDR3 bases: TGCGCCAGCAGTCTGTTCGGGACACGGGGCACAGATACGCAGTATTTT. Translated: CASSLFGTRGTDTQYF.

The table lists this clonotype with a few counts. The gene calls are TRBV6-1 and TRBJ1-1; D ambiguous. V shed 5 bases and J shed 4 bases, with 11 bases lying between them. The CDR3 is 13 residues long. Germline values: CDR1 MNHNS, CDR2 SASEGT. CDR3 amino acids: CASSPGQFTEAFF. CDR3 DNA: TGTGCCAGCAGTCCTGGGCAGTTCACTGAAGCTTTCTTT.

The rearrangement joins TRBV19 to TRBJ1-1; D uncertain. V lost 3 bases and J lost 4, with 18 bases in between. This CDR3 has 16 amino acids. Germline loops: CDR1 LNHDA, CDR2 SQIVND (reference sequence). CDR3 in amino acids: CASSIDGSQLGTEAFF. The CDR3 bases are TGTGCCAGTAGTATCGACGGTTCCCAACTGGGCACTGAAGCTTTCTTT.

In its sample, this clonotype was seen a few times. The V call is TRBV20-1, the J call TRBJ2-5, with a weak D call TRBD2 (6 bases). Germline assignment: CDR1 DFQATT and CDR2 SNEGSKA (reference sequence). V was shortened by 5 bases and J by 2 bases, with 12 bases between the two germline ends. The CDR3 totals 13 residues. This CDR3 is CSARLVGQETQYF. CDR3 coding DNA: TGCAGTGCTCGACTAGTAGGGCAAGAGACCCAGTACTTC.

The chain joins TRBV5-4 to TRBJ2-3; D unresolved. CDR3 length: 15 residues. Trimming took off 4 bases at V and 2 bases at J, with 14 bases between the two ends. The germline V gene has CDR1 SGHNT and CDR2 YYREEE (reference sequence). The CDR3 nucleotides read TGTGCCAGCAGCCCCTCGAGCAGGAACACAGATACGCAGTATTTT. It yields the protein CASSPSSRNTDTQYF.

This clonotype was recorded a few times. The chain is built from TRBV20-1 and TRBJ2-5; 9 bases are shared with TRBD1. V shed 0 bases and J 5 bases; nucleotides not matched to a gene: 13. CDR3 size: 17 residues. Germline V gene sequence: CDR1 DFQATT, CDR2 SNEGSKA (reference sequence). Here the CDR3 DNA reads TGCAGTGCTAGAGATCTAAGAGAGGGACAGGGAAGCGAGACCCAGTACTTC. It translates to CSARDLREGQGSETQYF.

The DNA for the CDR3 is TGTGCCAGCAGTTATAATAGCGGGGGGTCATACAATGAGCAGTTCTTC. Translation: CASSYNSGGSYNEQFF. The chain links TRBV12-3 or TRBV12-4 to TRBJ2-1, with 10 positions matching TRBD2. The junction had 7 bases not matched to a gene; V was cut back by 4 bases and J by 4 bases. This CDR3 region has 16 residues.

V usage is TRBV5-6 and J usage is TRBJ2-1; possibly TRBD1 for D (6 bases). CDR1 SGHDT and CDR2 YYEEEE come from the germline V gene. This CDR3 comprises 13 residues. V was trimmed by 8 bases and J by 6 bases, leaving 15 bases between them. CDR3 in amino acids: CARSPRGANEQFF. For the CDR3, the DNA is TGTGCCAGGAGCCCCAGGGGTGCCAATGAGCAGTTCTTC. Full variable domain (outside the CDR3, taken from reference TRBV5-6 and TRBJ2-1): DAGVTQSPTHLIKTRGQQVTLRCSPKSGHDTVSWYQQALGQGPQFIFQYYEEEERQRGNFPDRFSGHQFPNYSSELNVNALLLGDSALYLCARSPRGANEQFFGPGTRLTVL.

In this sample, this clonotype turned up a few times. This chain's CDR3 is CASSKVWESCSYNEQFF. CDR3 DNA: TGTGCCAGCAGCAAAGTGTGGGAAAGTTGCTCCTACAATGAGCAGTTCTTC. The V and J genes are TRBV21-1 and TRBJ2-1. TRBV21-1 is a pseudogene locus. The CDR3 is 17 residues long.

This clonotype was counted ten times or more. V usage is TRBV10-3 and J usage is TRBJ2-7; maybe TRBD1 (6 bases). Deletions cut 7 bases from V and 3 bases from J, with 10 bases between. The CDR3 is 12 residues long. Per germline, CDR1 ENHRY and CDR2 SYGVKD. DNA of the CDR3: TGTGCCATCAAGGGACAACTCTACGAGCAGTACTTC. It specifies CAIKGQLYEQYF.